This record covers a single T cell receptor (beta chain). The antigen remains undetermined. Repertoires were sampled repeatedly during chemoradiotherapy. The data belong to a study of chemoradiotherapy in HPV16-positive cancers. Assay: immunoSEQ multiplex PCR; the TCRdb copy retains only in-frame clones and omits some. Of tens of thousands of clones in the sample, around 80% are singletons; the top ten hold about 3.8%. Study results and caveats: For HPV16-positive patients, expanding HPV-responsive T cells associated with longer recurrence-free survival. HPV-specific T cells were functionally defined from only a couple of HPV16-positive patients.

The origin of this receptor is a human donor with HPV-associated anogenital cancer. The sample was blood, taken from a patient who underwent chemoradiotherapy.

The CDR3 reads CASSVAPGGYTDTQYF. DNA of the CDR3: TGTGCCAGCAGCGTAGCCCCTGGGGGTTACACAGATACGCAGTATTTT. V gene TRBV9 combines with J gene TRBJ2-3; D possibly matches TRBD1 or TRBD2 (5 bases each). V lost 0 bases, J lost 2 bases, and 13 bases lay in between. Germline-derived CDR1 and CDR2 are SGDLS and YYNGEE. The CDR3 length is 16 residues.